This paragraph reports one T cell receptor beta chain. Its matching antigen is unknown. This may come from a read error, since a much larger clone is one base off. The data were obtained in a study of Graves' ophthalmopathy and Graves' hyperthyroidism. Trimming at V came to 3 bases and at J to 4 bases, leaving 7 bases not matched to a gene. Germline V gene lookup returns CDR1 MNHNS and CDR2 SASEGT. The CDR3 loop spans 15 amino acids. Establishment of the diagnosis relied upon clinical symptoms, serum thyroxine, TRAb, thyroid ultrasound and orbital computed tomography. TCR beta CDR3 regions were amplified from RNA transcripts. Amplification began with first-round RT-PCR using HTBI primers, then second-round multiplex PCR was performed. TCRdb re-called the multiplex PCR reads through MiXCR, storing one row per CDR3 protein. The table includes 1 million to 1.3 million distinct CDR3 sequences, about 35% detected once.

The study's findings and limits: Most thyroid clonotypes with frequency above 0.001 were detected in blood too. A roughly 81% specificity and about 90% sensitivity were achieved by a 13-signature model that separated ophthalmopathy from stable hyperthyroidism. Sensitivity reached around 67% and specificity around 76% when the model predicted ophthalmopathy progression.

What was sequenced was peripheral blood or thyroid tissue (not recorded which). The chain carries TRBV6-1 and TRBJ1-2; 8 bases line up with TRBD1. The TCR comes from an adult man with Graves' hyperthyroidism. CDR3 sequence reads: CASSDPGQGAYGYTF. The CDR3 nucleotides are TGTGCCAGCAGTGACCCTGGACAGGGAGCCTATGGCTACACCTTC.